This T cell receptor (beta chain) derives from a study of spatial heterogeneity in lung cancer. Study in general: Compared with alpha-chain sequences, beta-chain sequences were consistently detected in greater numbers. Findings of the study overall: Whereas they appeared in blood less at follow-up, ubiquitous expanded tumor TCRs appeared there more at resection.

This clonotype was seen a handful of times. Its specificity is unknown. Time point defined: sample taken at primary tumor resection. Extraction of whole RNA from tumor, nontumor lung or frozen PBMC preceded unsorted sequencing. The donors, around 71 patients with untreated early-stage non-small cell lung cancer, provided the samples. Every TCR cDNA molecule bore its own unique molecular identifier. TCRdb called the 5' RACE reads again in MiXCR, with one record for every CDR3 protein. The table has around 24,000 distinct CDR3 sequences, 5.5% to 7% seen once. Germline lookup yields CDR1 SGHNT and CDR2 YYREEE (reference sequence). The CDR3 extends over 14 amino acids. V lost 6 bases, J lost 6 bases, and 16 bases lay in between.

The source material was PBMCs, sampled at surgery. The receptor was derived from a male donor with early-stage non-small cell lung cancer. The chain couples TRBV5-4 to TRBJ2-1, with D possibly being TRBD2 (5 bases). CDR3 amino acids: CASNPSLEVNEQFF. The CDR3, as DNA: TGTGCCAGCAACCCTAGCTTAGAGGTCAATGAGCAGTTCTTC.